The 5 T cell receptor beta chains given below trace back to one sample, sequenced in a study of blood T cell repertoires in COVID-19. Sequencing was performed with immunoSEQ multiplex PCR; in TCRdb, only in-frame clones are kept and a portion is missing. Of around 150,000 clones in the sample, around 83% are singletons; the top ten hold roughly 7.9%. The source material was peripheral blood. Receptors originate from a woman aged 45-59 years in a cohort sampled during active or convalescent COVID-19.

The V and J genes are TRBV29-1 and TRBJ2-1; D call uncertain. CDR1 and CDR2 (germline): SQVTM, ANQGSEA. The V and J ends lost 6 bases and 1 base respectively, with 7 bases between them. CDR3 size: 12 residues. DNA of the CDR3: TGCAGCGTGAGTGGTTCCTACAATGAGCAGTTCTTC. Encoded protein: CSVSGSYNEQFF.

This clone is medium-sized within its sample. The chain joins TRBV9 to TRBJ1-2; D call uncertain. Germline CDR1 is SGDLS and CDR2 is YYNGEE. Trimming stripped 7 bases from V and 10 bases from J, with 14 bases between. There are 11 residues in the CDR3. This chain's CDR3 is CASSTRGFYTF. The CDR3, as DNA: TGTGCCAGCTCGACCCGGGGATTCTACACCTTC.

The chain joins TRBV18 to TRBJ1-1, with a weak D call TRBD1 (6 bases). With 3 bases removed from V and 0 bases from J, the gap between germline ends came to 8 bases. The germline V gene encodes CDR1 KGHSH and CDR2 LQKENI. CDR3 length: 14 amino acids. The CDR3 sequence: CASSPTGMNTEAFF. The CDR3, as DNA: TGTGCCAGCTCACCTACAGGGATGAACACTGAAGCTTTCTTT.

The rearrangement uses TRBV19 and TRBJ2-7; TRBD1 matches 8 bases. This CDR3 has 13 amino acids. The germline CDR1 and CDR2 sequences are LNHDA and SQIVND (reference sequence). The V segment lost 5 bases and the J segment 5 bases; nucleotides outside the gene matches: 5. CDR3 loop: CASSQGAEDEQYF. CDR3 sequence (DNA): TGTGCCAGTAGTCAGGGGGCGGAGGACGAGCAGTACTTC. The complete variable domain, with remaining parts taken from reference TRBV19 and TRBJ2-7, reads DGGITQSPKYLFRKEGQNVTLSCEQNLNHDAMYWYRQDPGQGLRLIYYSQIVNDFQKGDIAEGYSVSREKKESFPLTVTSAQKNPTAFYLCASSQGAEDEQYFGPGTRLTVT.

V gene TRBV6-5 combines with J gene TRBJ2-5; 9 bases align to TRBD2. Germline assignment: CDR1 MNHEY and CDR2 SVGAGI. V gave up 6 bases and J gave up 5 bases; unmatched junction bases: 7. CDR3 length: 14 residues. The chain's CDR3 is CASRNSGGWETQYF. The CDR3 bases are TGTGCCAGCAGGAATAGCGGGGGCTGGGAGACCCAGTACTTC.